This TCR beta chain was recovered during a study of blood T cell repertoires in COVID-19. Whole-study context: Specimens from acute and convalescent COVID-19 originated in the United States, Italy and Spain. Sources were T cells, B-cell-depleted T cells, or PBMCs; the material itself was cDNA or gDNA.

The CDR3 covers 17 residues. Trimming stripped 4 bases from V and 0 bases from J, with 16 bases between. The germline V gene encodes CDR1 WSHSY and CDR2 SAAADI. In the original analysis: For nucleated cells, counts were estimated from reference gene primer amplification. Only in-frame clones appear in the TCRdb table, and some are missing; sequencing was by immunoSEQ multiplex PCR. V, J and clone size reflect that table, while D and trimming were determined from the DNA. This sample has fewer than 80,000 clones, with 75% to 95% found just once. This TCR came from a human donor in a cohort sampled during active COVID-19. The sequenced sample was peripheral blood. This chain uses TRBV10-2 with TRBJ2-1; maybe TRBD1 (6 bases). The CDR3 DNA reads as TGCGCCAGCAGTGTGGTACAGGGCGCGATCTCCTACAATGAGCAGTTCTTC. Translation: CASSVVQGAISYNEQFF.